This TCR beta chain was found in a study of blood T cell repertoires in COVID-19. The overall study: PBMCs, B-cell-depleted T cells, or T cells provided the cDNA or gDNA that made up the material.

Across 24 US areas, participants ranged in age from 18 to 89 years. Methods used by the authors: Estimation of nucleated cell counts was performed using reference gene primer amplification. The repertoire was sequenced with immunoSEQ multiplex PCR; TCRdb's copy has only in-frame clones and lacks some. That table gives V, J and clone size, and the DNA gave D and trimming. The repertoire holds some 350,000 clones, with roughly 86% as singletons. The CDR3 has 15 residues. V gave up 5 bases and J gave up 6 bases; unmatched junction bases: 6. Germline V gives CDR1 LNHDA, CDR2 SQIVND (reference sequence). The receptor comes from a woman in her 30s who had recovered from COVID-19. The sample taken for sequencing was PBMCs or T cells enriched from blood (not recorded which). This rearrangement joins TRBV19 to TRBJ1-6; TRBD1 agrees at 8 bases. In DNA, the CDR3 is TGTGCCAGTAGTCTCCTTGGACAGGGTAATTCACCCCTCCACTTT. It specifies CASSLLGQGNSPLHF.